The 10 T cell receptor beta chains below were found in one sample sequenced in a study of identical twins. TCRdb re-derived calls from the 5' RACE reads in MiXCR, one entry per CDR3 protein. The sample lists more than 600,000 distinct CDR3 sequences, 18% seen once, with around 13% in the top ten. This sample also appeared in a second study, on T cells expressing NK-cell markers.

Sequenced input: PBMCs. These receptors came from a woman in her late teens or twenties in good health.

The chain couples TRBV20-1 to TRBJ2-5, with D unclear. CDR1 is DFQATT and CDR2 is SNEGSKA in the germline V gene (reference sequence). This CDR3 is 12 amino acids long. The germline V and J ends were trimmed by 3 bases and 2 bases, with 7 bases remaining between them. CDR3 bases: TGCAGTGCTAGTCAACTTCAAGAGACCCAGTACTTC. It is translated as CSASQLQETQYF.

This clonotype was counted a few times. The CDR3 loop is CSSRTGTSIRNEQFF. In nucleotides, the CDR3 is TGCAGTTCCCGCACCGGGACTTCGATTCGAAATGAGCAGTTCTTC. The chain employs TRBV20-1 and TRBJ2-1, with D maybe TRBD2 (6 bases). Looked up from germline, CDR1 is DFQATT and CDR2 is SNEGSKA (reference sequence). Between the trimmed V and J ends, which lost 8 bases and 7 bases, there was a span of 24 bases. This CDR3 spans 15 amino acids.

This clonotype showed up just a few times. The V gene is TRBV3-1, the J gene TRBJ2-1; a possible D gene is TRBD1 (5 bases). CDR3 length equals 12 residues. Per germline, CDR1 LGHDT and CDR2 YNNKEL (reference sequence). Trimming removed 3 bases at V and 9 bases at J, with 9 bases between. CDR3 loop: CASSQGLIEQFF. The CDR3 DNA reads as TGTGCCAGCAGCCAGGGGCTTATTGAGCAGTTCTTC.

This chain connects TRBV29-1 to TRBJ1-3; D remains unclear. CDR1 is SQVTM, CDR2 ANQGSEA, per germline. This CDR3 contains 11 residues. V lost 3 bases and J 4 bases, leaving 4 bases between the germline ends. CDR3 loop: CSVDLGNTIYF. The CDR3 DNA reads TGCAGCGTTGACCTAGGAAACACCATATATTTT. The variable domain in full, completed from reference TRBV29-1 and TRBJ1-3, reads SAVISQKPSRDICQRGTSLTIQCQVDSQVTMMFWYRQQPGQSLTLIATANQGSEATYESGFVIDKFPISRPNLTFSTLTVSNMSPEDSSIYLCSVDLGNTIYFGEGSWLTVV.

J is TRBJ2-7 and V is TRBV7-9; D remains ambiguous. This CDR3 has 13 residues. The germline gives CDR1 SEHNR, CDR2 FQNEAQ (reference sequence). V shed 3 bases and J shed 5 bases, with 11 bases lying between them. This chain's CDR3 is CASSFGDRHEQYF. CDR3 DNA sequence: TGTGCCAGCAGCTTTGGGGATAGGCACGAGCAGTACTTC.

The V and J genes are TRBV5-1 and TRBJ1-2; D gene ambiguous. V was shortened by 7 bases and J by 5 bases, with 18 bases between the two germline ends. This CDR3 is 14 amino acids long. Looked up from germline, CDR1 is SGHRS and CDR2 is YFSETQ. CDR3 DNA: TGCGCCAGCGACTCCGGGAGCGCGACGTATGGCTACACCTTC. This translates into CASDSGSATYGYTF.

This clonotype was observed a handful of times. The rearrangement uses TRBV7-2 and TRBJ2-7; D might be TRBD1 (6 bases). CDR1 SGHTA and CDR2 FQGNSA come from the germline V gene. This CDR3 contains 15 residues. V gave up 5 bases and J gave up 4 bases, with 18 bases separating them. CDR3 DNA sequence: TGTGCCAGCAGCCATTTTTCCAAGGGGGTTTACGAGCAGTACTTC. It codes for CASSHFSKGVYEQYF.

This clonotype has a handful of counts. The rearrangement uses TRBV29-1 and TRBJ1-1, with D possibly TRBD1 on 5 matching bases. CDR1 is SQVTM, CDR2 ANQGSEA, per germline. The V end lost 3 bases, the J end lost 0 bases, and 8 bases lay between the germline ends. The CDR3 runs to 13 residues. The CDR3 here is CSVDDSLNTEAFF. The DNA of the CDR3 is TGCAGCGTTGATGACAGCCTGAACACTGAAGCTTTCTTT.

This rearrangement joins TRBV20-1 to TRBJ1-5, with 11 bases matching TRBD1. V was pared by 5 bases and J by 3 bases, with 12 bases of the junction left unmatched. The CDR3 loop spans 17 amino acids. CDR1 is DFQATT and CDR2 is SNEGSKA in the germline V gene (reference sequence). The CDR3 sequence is CSAAIPRDRGFNQPQHF. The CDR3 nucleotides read TGCAGTGCTGCGATACCCCGGGACAGGGGGTTCAATCAGCCCCAGCATTTT.

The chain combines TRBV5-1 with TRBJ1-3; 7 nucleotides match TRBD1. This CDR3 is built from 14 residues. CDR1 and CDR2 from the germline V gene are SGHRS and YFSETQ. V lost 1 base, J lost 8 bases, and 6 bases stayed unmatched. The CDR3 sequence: CASSLIGGFDTIYF. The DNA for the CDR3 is TGCGCCAGCAGCTTGATAGGGGGCTTCGACACCATATATTTT.